The 2 T cell receptor beta chains below were found in one sample sequenced in a study of Ad26.COV2.S vaccination and SARS-CoV-2 variants. Measured with immunoSEQ multiplex PCR; TCRdb has only the in-frame clones, and not every one. The data contain more than 250,000 clones, around 87% of them seen just once; the ten biggest clones take up roughly 3.5%. Treatment indicated: roughly 20 received Ad26.COV2.S at low or high dose, single or two shots; five or six received placebo; per-sample allocation not given. Vaccine and placebo recipients were sampled on day 63 after the first injection. This specimen consisted of peripheral blood, obtained in a trial of Ad26.COV2.S vaccine versus placebo. The receptors stem from a person aged 18 to 59 who received the Ad26.COV2.S COVID-19 vaccine or a placebo.

V and J are TRBV7-9 and TRBJ1-2, with D uncertain. Trimming shortened V by 5 bases and J by 3 bases, and 10 bases separated the two germline ends. CDR3 length: 13 amino acids. Germline-derived CDR1 and CDR2 are SEHNR and FQNEAQ (reference sequence). In nucleotides, the CDR3 is TGTGCCAGCAGCCGTATCTCGGACTATGGCTACACCTTC. Protein sequence: CASSRISDYGYTF.

This chain joins TRBV7-2 and TRBJ2-7; D call uncertain. Trimming removed 5 bases from V and 5 bases from J, with 10 bases in between. This CDR3 spans 12 amino acids. The V gene's germline CDR1 is SGHTA and CDR2 FQGNSA. The CDR3 reads CASSPEGNEQYF. The CDR3 nucleotides are TGTGCCAGCAGCCCGGAAGGAAACGAGCAGTACTTC.